The T cell receptor (beta chain) under discussion was sequenced for a study of blood T cell repertoires in COVID-19. Study background: COVID-19 samples from acute and convalescent phases originated in the United States, Italy and Spain. From T cells, B-cell-depleted T cells, or PBMCs came the material, which was cDNA or gDNA.

The sample holds one count of this clone. CDR3 size: 13 residues. V gave up 4 bases and J gave up 3 bases, with 7 bases separating them. Germline CDR1 SGHNT, CDR2 YYREEE (reference sequence). The table came from immunoSEQ multiplex PCR; TCRdb's copy has only in-frame clones and leaves some out. The sample has some 250,000 clones, around 82% seen once. This chain connects TRBV5-4 to TRBJ2-2; D is uncertain. Sequenced: peripheral blood. The clonotype was recovered from a man aged 50 or older with active or convalescent COVID-19. In nucleotides, the CDR3 is TGTGCCAGCAGCCCCCCCTACACCGGGGAGCTGTTTTTT. Residues: CASSPPYTGELFF.